This T cell receptor beta chain derives from a study of post-analysis software for immune sequencing data. Study findings and constraints: Relative to controls, patients had a few TRBV segments at higher frequency, with TRBV5-6, TRBV5-1 and TRBV20-1 among these.

This clonotype came up a few times. What it recognizes is unknown. Prepared TCR beta cDNA libraries contained unique molecular identifiers. MiXCR, applied by TCRdb to the PCR reads, yields one record per CDR3 protein. The data contain 750,000 to 950,000 distinct CDR3 sequences, about 45% of them singletons. V lost 3 bases and J lost 6, with 9 bases in between. The CDR3 runs 13 residues. This sequence was found in a girl aged 10 to 17 with multiple sclerosis. The chain is built from TRBV12-3 or TRBV12-4 and TRBJ2-1; D perhaps matches TRBD2 (5 bases). Sequencing was carried out using blood. CDR3 amino acids: CASSLGSLNEQFF. In nucleotides, the CDR3 is TGTGCCAGCAGTTTGGGGAGTCTCAATGAGCAGTTCTTC.